This T cell receptor (beta chain) was observed in a study of spatial heterogeneity in lung cancer. Broader study findings: Ubiquitous expanded tumor TCRs were observed in blood more at resection than follow-up.

Trimming took 2 bases from V and 5 from J, leaving 9 bases between them. Looked up from germline, CDR1 is SGHTA and CDR2 is FQGTGA. This CDR3 has 13 residues. By proportion, this clonotype is medium-sized. No antigen is known for it. TCR cDNA molecules each carried a unique molecular identifier. TCRdb re-called the 5' RACE reads through MiXCR, storing one row per CDR3 protein. This sample carries approximately 81,000 distinct CDR3 sequences, around 12% of them seen once, and the ten largest clones take 4.6%. This sample's time point: sample taken at primary tumor resection. Tumor, nontumor lung or frozen PBMC supplied whole RNA, sequenced without sorting.

The rearrangement links TRBV7-3 to TRBJ1-1; D remains unclear. The sequencing used PBMCs, collected at surgery. This TCR came from a male donor with early-stage non-small cell lung cancer. DNA of the CDR3: TGTGCCAGCAGCTTAGACCGGGAGACTGAAGCTTTCTTT. It codes for CASSLDRETEAFF.